The 31 T cell receptor beta chains in this list originate from one sample, sequenced in a study of cytomegalovirus exposure and HLA in healthy donors. 13 Jbeta primers and 60 Vbeta primers were used for the PCR. Method: immunoSEQ multiplex PCR; TCRdb's copy keeps in-frame clones and lacks some. The sample holds around 150,000 clones; more than 80% are singletons and the top ten take approximately 2%. Sequenced sample: PBMCs. These receptors were collected from a woman aged 18-29 years in good health and CMV-seronegative.

The chain employs TRBV29-1 and TRBJ1-1; D is undetermined. V was clipped by 5 bases and J by 4 bases, with 11 bases between them. This CDR3 spans 12 amino acids. Germline assignment: CDR1 SQVTM and CDR2 ANQGSEA. The CDR3 sequence: CSVYSGTTEAFF. CDR3 sequence (DNA): TGCAGCGTTTATAGTGGTACCACTGAAGCTTTCTTT.

This chain's CDR3 is CASSPLEGRTDTQYF. The CDR3 region has the DNA TGTGCCAGCAGCCCTTTGGAGGGGAGGACAGATACGCAGTATTTT. The chain links TRBV7-9 to TRBJ2-3, with D perhaps TRBD2 (6 bases). The CDR3 sequence is 15 residues long. The germline V and J ends were trimmed by 5 bases and 3 bases, with 15 bases remaining between them. Looked up from germline, CDR1 is SEHNR and CDR2 is FQNEAQ (reference sequence).

The chain carries TRBV2 and TRBJ1-5; tentative D call: TRBD1 (6 bases). The germline V and J ends were trimmed by 4 bases and 5 bases, with 12 bases remaining between them. Germline lookup yields CDR1 SNHLY and CDR2 FYNNEI. CDR3 size: 14 residues. DNA of the CDR3: TGTGCCAGCAGTGGAACAGGGAGTTATCAGCCCCAGCATTTT. Translating gives CASSGTGSYQPQHF.

The chain carries TRBV4-1 and TRBJ1-2; D is possibly TRBD1 (5 bases). This CDR3 has 14 residues. Trimming cost V 0 bases and J 4 bases, with 9 bases left between them. CDR1 is MGHRA and CDR2 is YSYEKL in the germline V gene. The CDR3 nucleotides are TGCGCCAGCAGCCAAGACAGGGTCTCCTATGGCTACACCTTC. Its translation is CASSQDRVSYGYTF.

The chain links TRBV30 to TRBJ2-2; 7 bases map to TRBD1. Germline trimming cut 5 bases from V and 1 base from J; bases unmatched to any gene: 4. CDR3 length equals 14 residues. Germline V gene sequence: CDR1 GTSNPN, CDR2 SVGIG (reference sequence). DNA of the CDR3: TGTGCCTGGGTGGGACAGTTGAACACCGGGGAGCTGTTTTTT. Translating it yields CAWVGQLNTGELFF.

The chain combines TRBV7-8 with TRBJ2-2; maybe TRBD2 (5 bases). This CDR3 is 19 amino acids long. V lost 0 bases to trimming and J lost 7 bases, with 24 bases between them. Germline-derived CDR1 and CDR2 are SGHVS and FQNEAQ. CDR3: CASSLAPRGSKASVGELFF. The CDR3 DNA reads TGTGCCAGCAGCTTAGCGCCCCGAGGGTCCAAGGCATCCGTCGGGGAGCTGTTTTTT. Filled out from reference TRBV7-8 and TRBJ2-2, the complete variable domain reads GAGVSQSPRYKVAKRGQDVALRCDPISGHVSLFWYQQALGQGPEFLTYFQNEAQLDKSGLPSDRFFAERPEGSVSTLKIQRTQQEDSAVYLCASSLAPRGSKASVGELFFGEGSRLTVL.

The genes are TRBV5-1 and TRBJ1-2; D might be TRBD1 (6 bases). Germline CDR1 and CDR2: SGHRS and YFSETQ. Trimming stripped 1 base from V and 13 bases from J, with 32 bases between. The CDR3 has 18 amino acids. Written as DNA, the CDR3 is TGCGCCAGCAGCTTGCGGACAGCTTCGACTAACTATGGCTACACTTCCACCTTC. Translation gives CASSLRTASTNYGYTSTF.

The chain joins TRBV4-1 to TRBJ2-7, with D maybe TRBD1 (6 bases). The CDR3 consists of 15 residues. V was shortened by 6 bases and J by 2 bases, with 17 bases between the two germline ends. Germline assignment: CDR1 MGHRA and CDR2 YSYEKL. The CDR3 sequence is CASRILGAGPYEQYF. Here the CDR3 DNA reads TGCGCCAGCAGGATATTGGGGGCTGGACCCTACGAGCAGTACTTC.

In its sample, this clone was seen once. The rearrangement uses TRBV5-1 and TRBJ2-5; D possibly corresponds to TRBD1 (5 bases). The J call may be in error: the DNA end matches TRBJ2-7 better. This CDR3 region has 15 residues. CDR1 and CDR2 from the germline V gene are SGHRS and YFSETQ. CDR3 region: CASSFGRQISYEQYF. The CDR3 DNA reads as TGCGCCAGCAGCTTTGGGCGACAGATCTCCTACGAGCAGTACTTC.

The gene calls are TRBV18 and TRBJ2-7; 7 bases fit TRBD1. The CDR3 is 13 residues long. V gave up 3 bases and J gave up 1 base; unmatched junction bases: 0. Germline assignment: CDR1 KGHSH and CDR2 LQKENI. The CDR3 DNA is TGTGCCAGCTCACCGGGACAGTCCTACGAGCAGTACTTC. Amino acids: CASSPGQSYEQYF.

The gene calls are TRBV5-4 and TRBJ1-2; TRBD1 matches at 8 bases. Germline values: CDR1 SGHNT, CDR2 YYREEE (reference sequence). The CDR3 consists of 13 residues. Germline trimming cut 4 bases from V and 3 bases from J; bases unmatched to any gene: 2. CDR3 amino acids: CASSQDRDYGYTF. As DNA, the CDR3 is TGTGCCAGCAGCCAGGACAGGGACTATGGCTACACCTTC.

The CDR3 protein is CASSPRQGISNQPQHF. The CDR3 region has the DNA TGTGCCAGCAGTCCCCGACAGGGGATTAGCAATCAGCCCCAGCATTTT. The rearrangement links TRBV28 to TRBJ1-5; 8 bases are shared with TRBD1. The CDR3 spans 16 residues. With 5 bases clipped from V and 0 bases from J, the junction kept 6 bases outside the gene matches. The germline gives CDR1 MDHEN, CDR2 SYDVKM.

The gene calls are TRBV4-1 and TRBJ1-2; 10 bases match TRBD1. The CDR3 is 17 residues long. The trim removed 0 bases at V and 0 bases at J, leaving 4 bases unmatched. The germline V gene has CDR1 MGHRA and CDR2 YSYEKL. Here the CDR3 DNA reads TGCGCCAGCAGCCAAGAGGGACAGGGGACCTCTAACTATGGCTACACCTTC. It specifies CASSQEGQGTSNYGYTF.

The chain has TRBV18 and TRBJ1-5; tentatively, D is TRBD1 (5 bases). Looked up from germline, CDR1 is KGHSH and CDR2 is LQKENI. This CDR3 is built from 15 residues. Trimming removed 3 bases from V and 6 bases from J, with 15 bases in between. The CDR3 sequence: CASSPLQGSGQPQHF. CDR3 nucleotides: TGTGCCAGCTCACCGCTCCAGGGATCTGGTCAGCCCCAGCATTTT. Using reference TRBV18 and TRBJ1-5 for the parts outside the CDR3, the full variable domain is NAGVMQNPRHLVRRRGQEARLRCSPMKGHSHVYWYRQLPEEGLKFMVYLQKENIIDESGMPKERFSAEFPKEGPSILRIQQVVRGDSAAYFCASSPLQGSGQPQHFGDGTRLSIL.

The V call is TRBV6-1, the J call TRBJ2-5; 14 positions agree with TRBD2. The J call may be wrong; the DNA end is better matched by TRBJ2-7. CDR1 MNHNS and CDR2 SASEGT come from the germline V gene. CDR3 length: 14 amino acids. The CDR3 here is CASTGTSGRNEQYF. For the CDR3, the DNA is TGTGCCAGCACTGGGACTAGCGGGAGAAACGAGCAGTACTTC.

The V and J genes are TRBV4-1 and TRBJ2-7; tentative D call: TRBD2 (7 bases). This CDR3 has 17 amino acids. The germline V gene has CDR1 MGHRA and CDR2 YSYEKL. Trimming removed 0 bases from V and 3 bases from J, with 18 bases in between. CDR3 region: CASSQDSGGGQYYEQYF. The DNA for the CDR3 is TGCGCCAGCAGCCAAGATTCTGGCGGGGGCCAATACTACGAGCAGTACTTC.

The chain links TRBV19 to TRBJ2-3; 10 bases are shared with TRBD2. Germline V gene sequence: CDR1 LNHDA, CDR2 SQIVND (reference sequence). This CDR3 is 14 amino acids long. Germline trimming cut 5 bases from V and 5 bases from J; bases unmatched to any gene: 4. The CDR3 is CASSPGTSEDTQYF. In DNA, the CDR3 is TGTGCCAGTAGTCCCGGGACTAGCGAAGATACGCAGTATTTT.

CDR3 nucleotides: TGTGCCAGCAGTTCGGACACGGGCGCCCGGGAGCAGTACTTC. Its protein is CASSSDTGAREQYF. J is TRBJ2-7 and V is TRBV7-9; D possibly corresponds to TRBD1 (5 bases). This CDR3 has 14 amino acids. The germline gives CDR1 SEHNR, CDR2 FQNEAQ (reference sequence). Trimming took off 6 bases at V and 7 bases at J, with 19 bases between the two ends.

This chain joins TRBV13 and TRBJ1-1; 11 bases are shared with TRBD1. This CDR3 is 16 amino acids long. Germline CDR1 and CDR2: PRHDT and FYEKMQ (reference sequence). The ends lost 5 bases at V and 1 base at J; junction bases unmatched: 6. CDR3 loop: CASSAGDRGTNTEAFF. The CDR3 coding sequence is TGTGCCAGCAGCGCTGGGGACAGGGGGACGAACACTGAAGCTTTCTTT.

This clone was seen just once. J is TRBJ1-5 and V is TRBV28; 8 nucleotides match TRBD1. The CDR3 contains 15 residues. V dropped 5 bases and J dropped 3; count of bases not matched to a gene: 6. Germline lookup yields CDR1 MDHEN and CDR2 SYDVKM. The CDR3 reads CASSRQGLLNQPQHF. The CDR3 DNA follows: TGTGCCAGCAGTCGACAGGGGCTGCTCAATCAGCCCCAGCATTTT. Variable domain in full (rest from reference TRBV28 and TRBJ1-5): DVKVTQSSRYLVKRTGEKVFLECVQDMDHENMFWYRQDPGLGLRLIYFSYDVKMKEKGDIPEGYSVSREKKERFSLILESASTNQTSMYLCASSRQGLLNQPQHFGDGTRLSIL.

The V call is TRBV5-4, the J call TRBJ2-7; TRBD2 matches at 12 bases. The CDR3 covers 16 residues. With 3 bases clipped from V and 3 bases from J, the junction kept 7 bases outside the gene matches. The germline gives CDR1 SGHNT, CDR2 YYREEE (reference sequence). DNA for the CDR3: TGTGCCAGCAGCTCAGCCGGGACTAGCGGGCGCTACGAGCAGTACTTC. Protein product: CASSSAGTSGRYEQYF.

The rearrangement uses TRBV4-2 and TRBJ2-3; a weak D match, TRBD2 (7 bases). There are 17 residues in the CDR3. Germline V gene sequence: CDR1 LGHNA, CDR2 YNFKEQ. Deletions cut 0 bases from V and 6 bases from J, with 19 bases between. CDR3 loop: CASSQEPRGGPTDTQYF. DNA of the CDR3: TGTGCCAGCAGCCAAGAACCCCGCGGGGGCCCGACCGATACGCAGTATTTT.

The V and J genes are TRBV5-5 and TRBJ1-4; 8 nucleotides align to TRBD1. Trimming at V came to 8 bases and at J to 0 bases, leaving 9 bases not matched to a gene. Looked up from germline, CDR1 is SGHKS and CDR2 is YYEKEE (reference sequence). CDR3 size: 16 residues. CDR3 protein: CASSDRGVATNEKLFF. CDR3 in DNA: TGTGCCAGTTCCGACAGGGGCGTTGCAACTAATGAAAAACTGTTTTTT.

The rearrangement uses TRBV6-5 and TRBJ1-2; D possibly corresponds to TRBD1 (6 bases). The germline CDR1 and CDR2 sequences are MNHEY and SVGAGI. Between the trimmed V and J ends, which lost 6 bases and 7 bases, there was a span of 18 bases. There are 14 residues in the CDR3. For the CDR3, the DNA is TGTGCCAGCAGAGGAACCGGGACATCATCTGGCTACACCTTC. The encoded protein is CASRGTGTSSGYTF.

This chain uses TRBV11-2 with TRBJ2-7; tentatively, D is TRBD2 (6 bases). CDR3 length: 15 residues. V lost 3 bases and J 0 bases, leaving 12 bases between the germline ends. Per germline, CDR1 SGHAT and CDR2 FQNNGV. The CDR3 sequence is CASSFERAGSYEQYF. The DNA for the CDR3 is TGTGCCAGCAGCTTCGAGCGGGCCGGCTCCTACGAGCAGTACTTC.

The chain uses TRBV4-1 and TRBJ2-3, with D maybe TRBD2 (6 bases). V lost 0 bases to trimming and J lost 3 bases, with 7 bases between them. The CDR3 is 14 amino acids. Germline CDR1 MGHRA, CDR2 YSYEKL. This CDR3 reads CASSQDGGTDTQYF. DNA for the CDR3: TGCGCCAGCAGCCAAGATGGGGGGACAGATACGCAGTATTTT.

The CDR3 loop is CASSLGQGAREQYF. As DNA, the CDR3 is TGTGCCAGCAGCTTGGGACAGGGGGCGCGTGAGCAGTACTTC. V and J are TRBV5-6 and TRBJ2-5; TRBD1 aligns across 10 bases. This CDR3 has 14 residues. J gave up 11 bases and V 0 bases, and 7 bases lay outside the gene matches. Germline V lookup: CDR1 SGHDT, CDR2 YYEEEE.

The chain is built from TRBV7-6 and TRBJ1-2; D not certain. Trimming removed 5 bases at V and 4 bases at J, with 11 bases between. This CDR3 comprises 13 residues. Germline assignment: CDR1 SGHVS and CDR2 FNYEAQ. The CDR3 bases are TGTGCCAGCAGCCCTAGGGCGGGCTATGGCTACACCTTC. Amino acids: CASSPRAGYGYTF.

Here the CDR3 reads CASSSPGTGGTQPQHF. In nucleotides, the CDR3 is TGTGCCAGCAGCTCACCCGGGACAGGGGGCACTCAGCCCCAGCATTTT. The chain is built from TRBV7-9 and TRBJ1-5; 12 bases are shared with TRBD1. There are 16 residues in the CDR3. From germline, CDR1 is SEHNR and CDR2 FQNEAQ (reference sequence). V shed 4 bases and J 6 bases; nucleotides not matched to a gene: 7.

This rearrangement joins TRBV25-1 to TRBJ1-2, with 8 bases aligning to TRBD1. V trimming: 9 bases; J trimming: 6 bases; junction bases outside the gene matches: 6. Germline V gene data show CDR1 as MGHDK and CDR2 as SYGVNS. This CDR3 is built from 12 residues. CDR3 DNA: TGTGCCAGTCGACAGGGGTCCGATGGCTACACCTTC. Amino acids: CASRQGSDGYTF.

This chain connects TRBV15 to TRBJ2-7; 9 nucleotides align to TRBD1. The CDR3 loop spans 17 amino acids. From germline, CDR1 is LNHNV and CDR2 YYDKDF (reference sequence). Trimming removed 0 bases from V and 1 base from J; junction bases left unmatched: 7. The CDR3 DNA reads TGTGCCACCAGCAGAGATAGGGACAGGGTAGATTCCTACGAGCAGTACTTC. Its protein is CATSRDRDRVDSYEQYF.